These T cell receptor beta chains were read from a single sample in a study of CD8 T cells in Susac syndrome. TCRdb used MiXCR to reprocess the immunoSEQ multiplex PCR reads, holding one entry per CDR3 protein. The sample consists of around 160,000 distinct CDR3 sequences, approximately 94% of them appearing once. Specimen: CD4+ T cells from PBMCs. The source of these receptors is a human donor with multiple sclerosis. Each CDR3 is given with its conserved first and last residue. A D gene is named only where the DNA matches it firmly. Not all rows give a size; the values are once, few, many and, for expanded clones, a class.

TRBJ2-5 TRBV4-2 - TRBD2 CASSQPSSGPWGETQYF TGTGCCAGCAGCCAACCATCTAGCGGACCTTGGGGAGAGACCCAGTACTTC
TRBJ2-5 TRBV10-3 - - CAISATKFETQYF TGTGCCATCAGTGCAACGAAGTTTGAGACCCAGTACTTC
TRBJ1-1 TRBV2 - - CASSDLGPATEAFF TGTGCCAGCAGTGATTTGGGACCGGCCACTGAAGCTTTCTTT
TRBJ2-4 TRBV18 - - CASSPKSTGENIQYF TGTGCCAGCTCACCGAAAAGTACGGGGGAAAACATTCAGTACTTC
TRBJ2-1 TRBV12-5 - - CASGWGGHNEQFF TGTGCTAGTGGTTGGGGAGGTCATAATGAGCAGTTCTTC
TRBJ1-4 TRBV30 - TRBD1 CAWSMTGFQGKLFF TGTGCCTGGAGCATGACAGGGTTTCAAGGAAAACTGTTTTTT
TRBJ2-5 TRBV7-9 - - CASSTGQGNQETQYF TGTGCCAGCAGCACCGGGCAGGGCAACCAAGAGACCCAGTACTTC
TRBJ1-4 TRBV29-1 - - CSVASTNEKLFF TGCAGCGTTGCCTCAACTAATGAAAAACTGTTTTTT
TRBJ1-1 TRBV2 - TRBD1 CASTGTVNTEAFF TGTGCCAGCACCGGGACAGTAAACACTGAAGCTTTCTTT
TRBJ1-5 TRBV19 once - CASGGTYQPQHF TGTGCCAGTGGGGGAACTTATCAGCCCCAGCATTTT
TRBJ2-6 TRBV7-9 - - CASTNWVSGANVLTF TGTGCCAGCACAAACTGGGTCTCTGGGGCCAACGTCCTGACTTTC
TRBJ1-1 TRBV5-4 - - CASSRPVGNTEAFF TGTGCCAGCAGCCGGCCGGTCGGGAACACTGAAGCTTTCTTT
TRBJ2-7 TRBV2 - - CASSRVPSLYF TGTGCCAGCAGTAGAGTCCCCAGTCTGTACTTC
TRBJ2-3 TRBV5-4 - TRBD2 CASSTSGTDTQYF TGTGCCAGCAGTACTAGCGGCACAGATACGCAGTATTTT
TRBJ1-1 TRBV6-5 - - CASSYSGLGEAFF TGTGCCAGCAGTTACTCGGGACTGGGTGAAGCTTTCTTT
TRBJ2-4 TRBV5-1 - TRBD2 CASSSRGLAGDKGSF TGCGCCAGCAGCTCGCGAGGACTAGCGGGAGATAAAGGGTCTTTC
TRBJ1-5 TRBV4-2 - - CASSQDGGQTSNQPQHF TGTGCCAGCAGCCAAGATGGGGGGCAGACTAGCAATCAGCCCCAGCATTTT
TRBJ2-5 TRBV9 - - CASSPRDFLETQYF TGTGCCAGCAGCCCCCGGGACTTTCTGGAGACCCAGTACTTC
TRBJ2-3 TRBV11-1 - TRBD2 CASSYRGSGDTQYF TGTGCCAGCAGCTACCGCGGGAGCGGGGATACGCAGTATTTT
TRBJ1-1 TRBV14 - - CASSQKARRAFF TGTGCCAGCAGCCAGAAGGCCAGGCGAGCTTTCTTT
TRBJ2-4 TRBV29-1 - TRBD2 CSVETSGTSGIQGIQYF TGCAGCGTGGAAACCTCCGGGACTAGCGGCATCCAGGGCATTCAGTACTTC
TRBJ2-5 TRBV4-2 - TRBD2 CASSPQSGGAQETQYF TGTGCCAGCAGCCCCCAAAGCGGGGGGGCCCAAGAGACCCAGTACTTC
TRBJ1-3 TRBV5-6 - - CASSLGTVGNTIYF TGTGCCAGCAGCTTGGGAACAGTTGGAAACACCATATATTTT
TRBJ1-1 TRBV27 - - CASSARGRSRPEAFF TGTGCCAGCAGTGCCCGGGGCCGTTCCCGGCCTGAAGCTTTCTTT
TRBJ2-7 TRBV30 - - CAWSGSPYEQYF TGTGCCTGGAGTGGGTCCCCCTACGAGCAGTACTTC
TRBJ2-2 TRBV2 - TRBD2 CASRWSGVLFF TGTGCCAGCCGATGGAGCGGGGTGCTGTTTTTT
TRBJ1-2 TRBV9 - - CASSVAVGSSYGYTF TGTGCCAGCAGCGTAGCTGTCGGGAGCTCCTATGGCTACACCTTC
TRBJ2-1 TRBV2 - - CASITDYGEQFF TGTGCCAGCATCACAGACTATGGTGAGCAGTTCTTC
TRBJ1-5 TRBV6-5 - - CASSYSQGYQPQHF TGTGCCAGCAGTTACTCGCAGGGTTATCAGCCCCAGCATTTT
TRBJ2-4 TRBV30 - TRBD1 CAWIPPAGGYKNIQYF TGTGCCTGGATACCACCGGCAGGGGGTTACAAAAACATTCAGTACTTC
TRBJ1-5 TRBV12-3/TRBV12-4 - - CASSGPGAPQHF TGTGCCAGCAGCGGTCCGGGAGCGCCCCAGCATTTT
TRBJ2-5 TRBV7-8 - - CASKPNRGRETQYF TGTGCCAGCAAACCAAACCGGGGTCGGGAGACCCAGTACTTC
TRBJ2-5 TRBV7-9 - - CASSERGTGAFETQYF TGTGCCAGCAGCGAAAGGGGGACTGGCGCGTTTGAGACCCAGTACTTC
TRBJ2-6 TRBV28 - TRBD1 CASSLYGQGSAGANVLTF TGTGCCAGCAGTCTGTATGGACAGGGAAGTGCTGGGGCCAACGTCCTGACTTTC
TRBJ2-7 TRBV5-6 - TRBD1 CASSLETGETYEQYF TGTGCCAGCAGCTTGGAAACAGGGGAGACCTACGAGCAGTACTTC
TRBJ2-2 TRBV10-2 - - CASRTGARAAGELFF TGCGCCAGCAGGACAGGAGCCAGGGCAGCCGGGGAGCTGTTTTTT
TRBJ2-1 TRBV6-1 - - CASSEGVAVEQFF TGTGCCAGCAGTGAAGGGGTAGCTGTTGAGCAGTTCTTC
TRBJ1-1 TRBV20-1 - - CSASIMGVDTEAFF TGCAGTGCTAGTATTATGGGCGTCGACACTGAAGCTTTCTTT
TRBJ1-5 TRBV6-2/TRBV6-3 - - CASSYSTYRRYNQPQHF TGTGCCAGCAGTTACTCGACGTACAGGAGATATAATCAGCCCCAGCATTTT
TRBJ1-2 TRBV6-2/TRBV6-3 - - CASSPGIGYTF TGTGCCAGCAGTCCGGGGATCGGCTACACCTTC
TRBJ1-2 TRBV2 once - CATRSQGGSNYGYTF TGTGCCACTCGGTCTCAGGGCGGTTCTAACTATGGCTACACCTTC
TRBJ2-7 TRBV7-9 - - CASALSNYEQYF TGTGCCAGTGCCCTGTCAAACTACGAGCAGTACTTC
TRBJ2-2 TRBV20-1 - - CSASQRAPLAAGELFF TGCAGTGCTAGTCAGCGGGCCCCTCTGGCCGCCGGGGAGCTGTTTTTT
TRBJ2-1 TRBV20-1 - TRBD2 CSATAGTSGMGEQFF TGCAGTGCTACTGCCGGGACTAGCGGGATGGGGGAGCAGTTCTTC
TRBJ2-1 TRBV5-1 - TRBD2 CASSKGTSGINEQFF TGCGCCAGCAGTAAAGGGACTAGCGGGATTAATGAGCAGTTCTTC
TRBJ1-1 TRBV6-6 - TRBD1 CASQGGAFF TGTGCCAGCCAGGGGGGTGCTTTCTTT
TRBJ2-1 TRBV6-4 - TRBD2 CASSAGTSGRYDEQFF TGTGCCAGCAGTGCCGGGACTAGCGGGAGGTATGATGAGCAGTTCTTC
TRBJ1-5 TRBV23-1 - TRBD1 CASSQSTGQKNQPQHF TGCGCCAGCAGTCAATCAACGGGACAGAAGAATCAGCCCCAGCATTTT
TRBJ2-2 TRBV7-9 - - CASSPLNWELFF TGTGCCAGCAGTCCCCTGAACTGGGAGCTGTTTTTT
TRBJ2-1 TRBV9 - - CASSVSVGGLYNEQFF TGTGCCAGCAGCGTAAGTGTGGGTGGACTGTACAATGAGCAGTTCTTC
TRBJ2-5 TRBV5-1 once - CASSGGQSVGETQYF TGCGCCAGCAGCGGCGGACAAAGTGTTGGAGAGACCCAGTACTTC
TRBJ1-1 TRBV5-1 - TRBD1 CASSPDRAVTEAFF TGCGCCAGCAGCCCGGACAGGGCAGTGACTGAAGCTTTCTTT
TRBJ2-5 TRBV3-1 - - CASRSPNRWETQYF TGTGCCAGCAGATCCCCTAATCGGTGGGAGACCCAGTACTTC
TRBJ1-2 TRBV25-1 - TRBD1 CASSEGTGGSYGYTF TGTGCCAGCAGTGAGGGAACAGGGGGCTCGTATGGCTACACCTTC
TRBJ2-1 TRBV29-1 - TRBD2 CSVTAGGFEQFF TGCAGCGTAACAGCGGGAGGGTTTGAGCAGTTCTTC